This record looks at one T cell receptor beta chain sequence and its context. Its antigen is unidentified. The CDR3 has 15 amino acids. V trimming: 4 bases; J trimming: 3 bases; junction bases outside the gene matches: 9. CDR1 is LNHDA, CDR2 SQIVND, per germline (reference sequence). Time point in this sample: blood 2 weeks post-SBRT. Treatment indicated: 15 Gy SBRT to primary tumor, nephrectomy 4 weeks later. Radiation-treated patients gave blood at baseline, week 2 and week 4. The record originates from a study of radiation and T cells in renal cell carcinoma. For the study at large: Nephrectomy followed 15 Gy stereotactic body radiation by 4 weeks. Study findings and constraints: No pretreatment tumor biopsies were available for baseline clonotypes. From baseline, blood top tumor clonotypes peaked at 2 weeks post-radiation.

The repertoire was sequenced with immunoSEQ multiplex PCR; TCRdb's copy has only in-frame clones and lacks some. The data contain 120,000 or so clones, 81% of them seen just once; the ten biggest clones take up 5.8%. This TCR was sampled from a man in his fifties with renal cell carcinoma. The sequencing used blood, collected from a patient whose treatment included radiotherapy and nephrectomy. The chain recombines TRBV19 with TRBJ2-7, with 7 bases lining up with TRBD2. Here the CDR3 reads CASSTPQRDVYEQYF. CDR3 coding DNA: TGTGCCAGTAGTACCCCCCAGCGGGACGTCTACGAGCAGTACTTC.